The text below deals with one T cell receptor (beta chain). The sample comes from a study of blood T cell repertoires in COVID-19. Sequenced by immunoSEQ multiplex PCR; TCRdb stores in-frame clones only, minus some. The table shows some 150,000 clones, with roughly 83% occurring only once. Sequences were obtained from peripheral blood. This clonotype originated in a woman aged 65 to 85 with COVID-19, enrolled during active disease.

Written as DNA, the CDR3 is TGTGCCAGCAGTTACTCACCGGGACATCAAGAGACCCAGTACTTC. Translating gives CASSYSPGHQETQYF. The gene calls are TRBV6-2 or TRBV6-3 and TRBJ2-5, with a tentative D call TRBD1 (6 bases). Germline CDR1 is MNHEY and CDR2 is SVGEGT. Trimming left V 0 bases short and J 2 bases short, with 10 bases between. The CDR3 covers 15 residues.